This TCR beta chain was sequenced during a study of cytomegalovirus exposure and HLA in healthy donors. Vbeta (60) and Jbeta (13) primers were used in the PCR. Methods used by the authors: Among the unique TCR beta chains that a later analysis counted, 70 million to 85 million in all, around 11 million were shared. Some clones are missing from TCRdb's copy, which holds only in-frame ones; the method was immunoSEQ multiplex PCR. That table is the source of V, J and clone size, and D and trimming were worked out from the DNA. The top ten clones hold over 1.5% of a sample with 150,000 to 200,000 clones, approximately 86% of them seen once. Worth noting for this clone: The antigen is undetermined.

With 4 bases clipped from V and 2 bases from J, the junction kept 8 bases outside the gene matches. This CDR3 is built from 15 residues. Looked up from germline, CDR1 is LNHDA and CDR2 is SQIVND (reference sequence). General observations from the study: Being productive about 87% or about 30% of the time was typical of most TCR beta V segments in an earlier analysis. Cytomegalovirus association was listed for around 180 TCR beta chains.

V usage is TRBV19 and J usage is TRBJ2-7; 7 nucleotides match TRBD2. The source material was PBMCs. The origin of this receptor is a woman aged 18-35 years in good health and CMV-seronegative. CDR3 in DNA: TGTGCCAGTAGTAGGGGGGGGAGAGTGCCCTACGAGCAGTACTTC. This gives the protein CASSRGGRVPYEQYF.